Following are 8 T cell receptor beta chains from one sample sequenced in a study of beta chain features in type 1 diabetes. General study points: Across all four CD4+ subsets, people with type 1 diabetes showed modestly shorter TCRB CDR3s.

Expressed TCRB transcripts were sequenced after all isolated RNA was converted to cDNA. Using immunoSEQ multiplex PCR, the repertoire was profiled, and TCRdb retains in-frame clones only, with some absent. This table has hundreds of thousands of clones, around 15% appearing once. No antigens are known for them. The sequenced material came from naive CD4+ T cells from blood. These receptors were collected from a man aged 30 to 39 with type 1 diabetes.

V usage is TRBV2 and J usage is TRBJ2-3; TRBD2 matches 14 bases. This CDR3 is built from 18 residues. CDR1 is SNHLY and CDR2 is FYNNEI in the germline V gene. Trimming removed 0 bases from V and 2 bases from J; junction bases left unmatched: 4. This chain's CDR3 is CASSEAGTSGSYTDTQYF. In DNA, the CDR3 is TGTGCCAGCAGTGAAGCCGGGACTAGCGGGAGCTACACAGATACGCAGTATTTT.

This clone was recorded a few times. V and J are TRBV5-1 and TRBJ2-2, with unresolved D. This CDR3 has 16 amino acids. The germline V gene encodes CDR1 SGHRS and CDR2 YFSETQ. Between the trimmed V and J ends, which lost 4 bases and 5 bases, there was a span of 18 bases. CDR3 DNA sequence: TGCGCCAGCAGCACACTTAACCTAGGTGGAACCGGGGAGCTGTTTTTT. This gives the protein CASSTLNLGGTGELFF.

This chain uses TRBV4-2 with TRBJ2-7; a weak D match, TRBD1 (5 bases). Trimming shortened V by 5 bases and J by 3 bases, and 8 bases separated the two germline ends. Germline CDR1 LGHNA, CDR2 YNFKEQ. The length of the CDR3 is 12 residues. The CDR3 nucleotides read TGTGCCAGCAGCTTAGGGGTCTACGAGCAGTACTTC. Residues: CASSLGVYEQYF.

In its sample, this clone was seen a few times. The V call is TRBV6-5, the J call TRBJ1-1, with D perhaps TRBD1 (5 bases). CDR1 and CDR2 from the germline V gene are MNHEY and SVGAGI. Trimming cost V 5 bases and J 3 bases, with 10 bases left between them. The CDR3 spans 13 residues. The CDR3 here is CASSLTAYTEAFF. The CDR3 DNA reads TGTGCCAGCAGTCTGACAGCTTACACTGAAGCTTTCTTT.

This clone was observed a few times. The rearrangement uses TRBV6-5 and TRBJ2-1, with a possible D match to TRBD1 (6 bases). The CDR3 extends over 16 amino acids. From germline, CDR1 is MNHEY and CDR2 SVGAGI. V lost 2 bases and J lost 0, with 11 bases in between. In DNA form, the CDR3 reads TGTGCCAGCAGTTACGGGGGCCCCCTCTCCTACAATGAGCAGTTCTTC. This sequence encodes CASSYGGPLSYNEQFF.

This clone was observed a handful of times. The chain is built from TRBV7-6 and TRBJ2-1; TRBD2 agrees at 7 bases. The CDR3 length is 17 residues. Germline V gene data show CDR1 as SGHVS and CDR2 as FNYEAQ. Germline trimming cut 4 bases from V and 1 base from J; bases unmatched to any gene: 10. The CDR3 is CASSYLLTGGSYNEQFF. The CDR3 nucleotides read TGTGCCAGCAGCTACCTCCTGACGGGGGGATCCTACAATGAGCAGTTCTTC.

The chain carries TRBV19 and TRBJ2-3; no clear D. CDR3 length: 15 residues. V lost 3 bases and J lost 0, with 10 bases in between. Looked up from germline, CDR1 is LNHDA and CDR2 is SQIVND (reference sequence). As DNA, the CDR3 is TGTGCCAGTAGTATCCAACAGCCTAGCACAGATACGCAGTATTTT. Translated: CASSIQQPSTDTQYF. Supplemented by reference TRBV19 and TRBJ2-3, the full variable domain reads DGGITQSPKYLFRKEGQNVTLSCEQNLNHDAMYWYRQDPGQGLRLIYYSQIVNDFQKGDIAEGYSVSREKKESFPLTVTSAQKNPTAFYLCASSIQQPSTDTQYFGPGTRLTVL.

The rearrangement links TRBV6-5 to TRBJ2-3, with TRBD1 as a possible D gene (5 bases). Trimming left V 0 bases short and J 12 bases short, with 19 bases between. The germline gives CDR1 MNHEY, CDR2 SVGAGI. This CDR3 has 15 amino acids. CDR3 in DNA: TGTGCCAGCAGTTACTCGATAGGCAGGGCGGACCCACAGTATTTT. It specifies CASSYSIGRADPQYF.